This T cell receptor beta chain stems from a study of CD8 T cells in Susac syndrome. Study results and limitations: Within Susac syndrome CD4+ T cell repertoires, clonal expansion was not evident. The authors acknowledged that their TCR sequencing and HLA analysis involved a relatively small number of individuals.

TCR beta sequencing was performed on blood CD8+ and CD4+ T cells. This CDR3 contains 16 residues. The germline V and J ends were trimmed by 1 base and 0 bases, with 11 bases remaining between them. Germline V gene data show CDR1 as SGDLS and CDR2 as YYNGEE. Random hexamers primed reverse transcription of 0.5 to 1 ug RNA. The CDR3 of TCR beta was amplified by immunoSEQ multiplex PCR across 54 Vbeta and 13 Jbeta. TCRdb re-derived calls from the immunoSEQ multiplex PCR reads in MiXCR, one entry per CDR3 protein. The table includes 110,000 to 150,000 distinct CDR3 sequences, about 94% detected once. As regards this clonotype: Its specificity is unknown.

The specimen sequenced was CD4+ T cells from PBMCs. This receptor was taken from a human donor with Susac syndrome. V and J are TRBV9 and TRBJ2-1; a weak D match, TRBD2 (5 bases). DNA for the CDR3: TGTGCCAGCAGCGTATTGGCGGGTGCCTCCTACAATGAGCAGTTCTTC. This encodes CASSVLAGASYNEQFF.